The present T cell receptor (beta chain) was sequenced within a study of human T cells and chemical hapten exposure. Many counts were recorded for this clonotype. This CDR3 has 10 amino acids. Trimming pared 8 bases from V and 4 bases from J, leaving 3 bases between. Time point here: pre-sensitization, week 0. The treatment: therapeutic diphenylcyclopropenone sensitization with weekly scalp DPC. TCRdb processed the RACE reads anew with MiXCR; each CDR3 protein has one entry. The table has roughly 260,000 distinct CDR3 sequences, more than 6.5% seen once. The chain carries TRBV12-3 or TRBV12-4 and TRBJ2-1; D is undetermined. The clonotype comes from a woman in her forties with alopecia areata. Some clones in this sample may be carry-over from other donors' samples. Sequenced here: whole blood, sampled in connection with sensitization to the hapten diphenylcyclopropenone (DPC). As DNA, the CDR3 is TGTGCCAGCGGGTACAATGAGCAGTTCTTC. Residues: CASGYNEQFF.